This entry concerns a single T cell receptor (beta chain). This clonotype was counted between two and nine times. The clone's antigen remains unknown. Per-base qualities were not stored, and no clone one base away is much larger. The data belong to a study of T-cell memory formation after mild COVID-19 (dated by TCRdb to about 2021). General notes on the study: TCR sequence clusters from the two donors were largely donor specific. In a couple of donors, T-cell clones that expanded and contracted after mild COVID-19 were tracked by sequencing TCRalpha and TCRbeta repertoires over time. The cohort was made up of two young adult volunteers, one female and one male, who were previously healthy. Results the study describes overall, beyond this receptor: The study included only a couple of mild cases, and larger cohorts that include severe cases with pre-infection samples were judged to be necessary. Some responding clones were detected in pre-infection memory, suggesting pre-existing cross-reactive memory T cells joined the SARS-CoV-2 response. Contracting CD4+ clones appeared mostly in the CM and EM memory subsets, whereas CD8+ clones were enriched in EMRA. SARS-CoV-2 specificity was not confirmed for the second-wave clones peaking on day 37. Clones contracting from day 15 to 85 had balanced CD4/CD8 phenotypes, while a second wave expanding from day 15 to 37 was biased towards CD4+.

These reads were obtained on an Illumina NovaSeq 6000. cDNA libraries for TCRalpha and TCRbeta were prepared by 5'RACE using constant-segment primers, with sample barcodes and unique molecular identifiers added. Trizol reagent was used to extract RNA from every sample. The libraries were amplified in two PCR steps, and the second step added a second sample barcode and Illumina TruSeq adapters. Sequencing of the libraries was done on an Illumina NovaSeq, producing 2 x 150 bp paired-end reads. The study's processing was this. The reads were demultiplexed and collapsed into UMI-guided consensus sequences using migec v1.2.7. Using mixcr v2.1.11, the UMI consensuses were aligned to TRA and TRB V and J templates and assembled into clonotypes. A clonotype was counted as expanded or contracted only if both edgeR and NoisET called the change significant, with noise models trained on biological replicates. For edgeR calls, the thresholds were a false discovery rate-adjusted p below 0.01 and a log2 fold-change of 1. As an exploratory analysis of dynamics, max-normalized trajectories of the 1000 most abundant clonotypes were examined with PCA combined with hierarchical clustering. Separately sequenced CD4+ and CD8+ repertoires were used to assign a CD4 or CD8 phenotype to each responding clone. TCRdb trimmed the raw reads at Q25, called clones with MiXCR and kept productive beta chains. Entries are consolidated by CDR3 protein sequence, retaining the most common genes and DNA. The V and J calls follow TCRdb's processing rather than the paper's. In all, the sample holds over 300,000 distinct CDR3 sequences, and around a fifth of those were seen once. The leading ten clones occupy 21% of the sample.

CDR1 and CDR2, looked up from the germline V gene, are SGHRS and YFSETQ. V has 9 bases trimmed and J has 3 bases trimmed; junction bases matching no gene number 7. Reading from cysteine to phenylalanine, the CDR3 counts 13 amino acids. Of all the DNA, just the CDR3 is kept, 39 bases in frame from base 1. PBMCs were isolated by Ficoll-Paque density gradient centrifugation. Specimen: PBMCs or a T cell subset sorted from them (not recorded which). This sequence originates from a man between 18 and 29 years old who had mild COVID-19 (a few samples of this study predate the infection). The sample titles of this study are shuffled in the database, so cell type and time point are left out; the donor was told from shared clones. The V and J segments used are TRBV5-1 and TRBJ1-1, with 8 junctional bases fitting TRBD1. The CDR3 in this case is CATKLQGDTEAFF. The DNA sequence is TGCGCCACGAAACTACAGGGGGACACTGAAGCTTTCTTT.